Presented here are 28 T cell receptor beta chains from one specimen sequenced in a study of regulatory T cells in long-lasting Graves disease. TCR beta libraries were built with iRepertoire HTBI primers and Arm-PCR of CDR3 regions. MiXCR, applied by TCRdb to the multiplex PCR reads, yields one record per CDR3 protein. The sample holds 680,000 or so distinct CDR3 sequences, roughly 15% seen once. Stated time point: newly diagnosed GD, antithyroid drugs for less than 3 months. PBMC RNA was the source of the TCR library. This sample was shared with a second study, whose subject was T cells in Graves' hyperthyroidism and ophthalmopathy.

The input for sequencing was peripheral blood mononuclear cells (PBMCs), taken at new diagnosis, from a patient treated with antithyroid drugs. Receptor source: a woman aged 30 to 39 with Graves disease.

CDR3 protein: CASSDSPTPRQYF. CDR3 nucleotide sequence: TGTGCCAGCTCAGACAGTCCAACCCCTCGGCAGTACTTC. The V and J genes are TRBV18 and TRBJ2-7, with D possibly matching TRBD1 (5 bases). The CDR3 runs 13 residues. The germline V gene encodes CDR1 KGHSH and CDR2 LQKENI. V lost 5 bases and J 9 bases, leaving 17 bases between the germline ends.

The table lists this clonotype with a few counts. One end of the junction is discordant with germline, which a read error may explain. Written as DNA, the CDR3 is TGTGCCAGCTCACCGCGTCCCGGGACAGGGGTTTTC. This encodes CASSPRPGTGVF. J is TRBJ2-1 and V is TRBV18; TRBD1 matches 10 bases. The germline gives CDR1 KGHSH, CDR2 LQKENI. The length of the CDR3 is 12 residues.

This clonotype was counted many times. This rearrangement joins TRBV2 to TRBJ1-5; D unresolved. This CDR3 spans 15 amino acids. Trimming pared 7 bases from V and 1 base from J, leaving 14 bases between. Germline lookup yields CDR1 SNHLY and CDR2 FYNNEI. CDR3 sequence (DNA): TGTGCCAGCAACCGACGTGGCTCGAGCAATCAGCCCCAGCATTTT. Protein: CASNRRGSSNQPQHF.

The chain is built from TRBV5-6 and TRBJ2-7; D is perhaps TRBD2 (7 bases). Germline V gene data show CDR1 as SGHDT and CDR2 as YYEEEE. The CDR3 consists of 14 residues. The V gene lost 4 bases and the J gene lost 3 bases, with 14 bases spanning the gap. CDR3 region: CASSPEGGDYEQYF. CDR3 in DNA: TGTGCCAGCAGCCCCGAGGGGGGGGACTACGAGCAGTACTTC.

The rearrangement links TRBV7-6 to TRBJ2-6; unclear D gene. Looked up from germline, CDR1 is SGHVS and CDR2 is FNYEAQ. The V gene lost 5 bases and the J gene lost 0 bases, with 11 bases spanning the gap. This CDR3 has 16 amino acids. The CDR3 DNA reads TGTGCCAGCAGCCACCAAGTTAGCTCTGGGGCCAACGTCCTGACTTTC. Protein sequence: CASSHQVSSGANVLTF.

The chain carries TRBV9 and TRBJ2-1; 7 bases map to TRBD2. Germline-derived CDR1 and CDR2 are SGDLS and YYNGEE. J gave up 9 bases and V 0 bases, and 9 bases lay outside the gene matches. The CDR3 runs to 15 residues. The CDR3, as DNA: TGTGCCAGCAGCGTAGGAGGACTAGGATCAGGTGAGCAGTTCTTC. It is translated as CASSVGGLGSGEQFF.

The CDR3 region is CASSPSGGRGETQYF. In nucleotides, the CDR3 is TGTGCCAGCAGCCCAAGCGGCGGGAGAGGAGAGACCCAGTACTTC. The chain joins TRBV3-1 to TRBJ2-5; TRBD2 agrees at 7 bases. This CDR3 comprises 15 residues. Germline CDR1 LGHDT, CDR2 YNNKEL (reference sequence). Germline trimming cut 4 bases from V and 4 bases from J; bases unmatched to any gene: 9.

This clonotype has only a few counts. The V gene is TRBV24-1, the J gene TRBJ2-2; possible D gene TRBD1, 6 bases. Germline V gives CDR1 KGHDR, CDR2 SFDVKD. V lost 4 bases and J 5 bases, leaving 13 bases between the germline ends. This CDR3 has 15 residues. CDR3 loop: CATSDPGQPTGELFF. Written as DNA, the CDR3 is TGTGCCACCAGTGACCCCGGACAGCCTACCGGGGAGCTGTTTTTT.

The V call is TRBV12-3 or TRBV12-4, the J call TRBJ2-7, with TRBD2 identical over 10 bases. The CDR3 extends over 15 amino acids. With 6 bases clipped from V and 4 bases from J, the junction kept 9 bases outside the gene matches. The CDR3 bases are TGTGCCAGCAGGGACCCGCTAGCGGGAGTGTACGAGCAGTACTTC. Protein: CASRDPLAGVYEQYF.

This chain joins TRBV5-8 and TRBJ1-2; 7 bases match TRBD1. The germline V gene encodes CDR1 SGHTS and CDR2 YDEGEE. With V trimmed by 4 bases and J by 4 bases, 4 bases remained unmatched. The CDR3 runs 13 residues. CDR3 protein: CASSDGTVYGYTF. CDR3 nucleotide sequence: TGTGCCAGCAGCGACGGGACAGTCTATGGCTACACCTTC.

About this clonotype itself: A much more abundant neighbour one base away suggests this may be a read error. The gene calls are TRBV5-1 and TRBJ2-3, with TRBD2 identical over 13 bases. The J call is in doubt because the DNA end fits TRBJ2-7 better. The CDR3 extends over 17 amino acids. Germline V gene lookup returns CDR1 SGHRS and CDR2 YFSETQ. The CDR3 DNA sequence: TGCGCCAACAGCAACGGAGGACTAGCGGGAGTCCTCGGCGAGCAGTACTTC. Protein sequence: CANSNGGLAGVLGEQYF.

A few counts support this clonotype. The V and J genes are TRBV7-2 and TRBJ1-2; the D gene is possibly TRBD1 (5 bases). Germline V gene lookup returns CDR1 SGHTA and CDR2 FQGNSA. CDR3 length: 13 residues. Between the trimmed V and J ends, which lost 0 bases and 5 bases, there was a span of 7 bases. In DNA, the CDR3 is TGTGCCAGCAGCTTAGCGGGACGTTATGGCTACACCTTC. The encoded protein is CASSLAGRYGYTF.

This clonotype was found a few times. The CDR3 DNA follows: TGTGCCAGCAGCCCGGCTGTGTTTCAGTCCTACGAGCAGTACTTC. Translating gives CASSPAVFQSYEQYF. This chain joins TRBV9 and TRBJ2-7; the D is unclear. The germline gives CDR1 SGDLS, CDR2 YYNGEE. Trimming stripped 4 bases from V and 1 base from J, with 15 bases between. The CDR3 consists of 15 residues.

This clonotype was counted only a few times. The CDR3 DNA reads as TGTGCCGTAGGGCAGGTGACGACCAACTACAATGAGCAGTTCTTC. It is translated as CAVGQVTTNYNEQFF. V gene TRBV19 combines with J gene TRBJ2-1; no firm D call. The V gene lost 11 bases and the J gene lost 3 bases, with 20 bases spanning the gap. Germline-derived CDR1 and CDR2 are LNHDA and SQIVND (reference sequence). This CDR3 region has 15 residues. Variable domain in full (rest from reference TRBV19 and TRBJ2-1): DGGITQSPKYLFRKEGQNVTLSCEQNLNHDAMYWYRQDPGQGLRLIYYSQIVNDFQKGDIAEGYSVSREKKESFPLTVTSAQKNPTAFYLCAVGQVTTNYNEQFFGPGTRLTVL.

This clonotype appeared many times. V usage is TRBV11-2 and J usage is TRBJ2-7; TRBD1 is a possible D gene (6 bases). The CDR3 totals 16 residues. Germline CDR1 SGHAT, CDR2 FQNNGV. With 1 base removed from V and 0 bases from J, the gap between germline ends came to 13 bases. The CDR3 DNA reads TGTGCCAGCAGCTTAGCCCGGGACACCTACTCCTACGAGCAGTACTTC. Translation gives CASSLARDTYSYEQYF. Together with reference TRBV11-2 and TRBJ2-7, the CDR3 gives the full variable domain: EAGVAQSPRYKIIEKRQSVAFWCNPISGHATLYWYQQILGQGPKLLIQFQNNGVVDDSQLPKDRFSAERLKGVDSTLKIQPAKLEDSAVYLCASSLARDTYSYEQYFGPGTRLTVT.

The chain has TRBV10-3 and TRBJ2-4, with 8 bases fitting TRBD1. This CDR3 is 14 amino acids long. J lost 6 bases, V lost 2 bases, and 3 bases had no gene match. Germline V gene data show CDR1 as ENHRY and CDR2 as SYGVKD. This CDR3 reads CAISEDRGSNIQYF. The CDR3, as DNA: TGTGCCATCAGTGAGGACAGGGGTTCAAACATTCAGTACTTC.

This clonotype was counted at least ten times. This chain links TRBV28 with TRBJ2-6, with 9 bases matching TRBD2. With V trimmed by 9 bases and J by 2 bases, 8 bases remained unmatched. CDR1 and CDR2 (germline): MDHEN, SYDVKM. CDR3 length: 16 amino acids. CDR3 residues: CASLPSGAAGANVLTF. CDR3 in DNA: TGTGCCAGTCTGCCTAGCGGGGCTGCTGGGGCCAACGTCCTGACTTTC.

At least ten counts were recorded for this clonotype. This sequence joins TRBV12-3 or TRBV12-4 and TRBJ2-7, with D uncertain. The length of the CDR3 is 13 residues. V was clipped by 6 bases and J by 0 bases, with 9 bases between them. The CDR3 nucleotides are TGTGCCAGCAGCCCGAGACACTCCTACGAGCAGTACTTC. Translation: CASSPRHSYEQYF.

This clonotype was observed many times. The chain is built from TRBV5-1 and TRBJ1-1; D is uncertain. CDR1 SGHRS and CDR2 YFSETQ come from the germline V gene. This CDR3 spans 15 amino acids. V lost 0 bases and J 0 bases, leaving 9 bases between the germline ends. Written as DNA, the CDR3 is TGCGCCAGCAGCTTGGGTAACTGGATGAACACTGAAGCTTTCTTT. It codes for CASSLGNWMNTEAFF.

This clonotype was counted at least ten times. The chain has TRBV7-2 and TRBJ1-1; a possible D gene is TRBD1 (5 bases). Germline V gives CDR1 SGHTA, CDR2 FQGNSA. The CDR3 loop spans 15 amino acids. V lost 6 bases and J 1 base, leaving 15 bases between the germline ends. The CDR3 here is CASRGGEISNTEAFF. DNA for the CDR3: TGTGCCAGCAGGGGGGGGGAGATCTCGAACACTGAAGCTTTCTTT.

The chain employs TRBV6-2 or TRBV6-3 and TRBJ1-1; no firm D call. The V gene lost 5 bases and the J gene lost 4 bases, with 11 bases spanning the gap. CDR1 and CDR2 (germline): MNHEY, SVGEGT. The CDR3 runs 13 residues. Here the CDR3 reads CASSESLRTEAFF. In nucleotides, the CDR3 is TGTGCCAGCAGTGAAAGTTTGCGCACTGAAGCTTTCTTT.

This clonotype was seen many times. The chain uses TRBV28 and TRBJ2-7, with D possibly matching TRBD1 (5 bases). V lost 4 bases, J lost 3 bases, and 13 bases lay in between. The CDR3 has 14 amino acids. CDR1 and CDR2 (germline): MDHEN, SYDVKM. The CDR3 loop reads CASSYQGSHYEQYF. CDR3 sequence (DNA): TGTGCCAGCAGTTACCAGGGTTCGCACTACGAGCAGTACTTC.

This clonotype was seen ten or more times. Written as DNA, the CDR3 is TGTGCCAGCAGTTACGGAGGGAGCACTGAAGCTTTCTTT. Its translation: CASSYGGSTEAFF. The chain recombines TRBV6-4 with TRBJ1-1; no firm D call. V lost 5 bases, J lost 4 bases, and 11 bases lay in between. The CDR3 contains 13 residues. CDR1 is MRHNA, CDR2 SNTAGT, per germline.

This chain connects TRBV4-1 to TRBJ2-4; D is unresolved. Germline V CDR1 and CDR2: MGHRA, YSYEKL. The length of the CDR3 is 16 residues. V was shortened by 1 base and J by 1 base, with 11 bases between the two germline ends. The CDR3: CASSQVGLVAKNIQYF. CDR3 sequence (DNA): TGCGCCAGCAGCCAAGTTGGCTTGGTCGCCAAAAACATTCAGTACTTC.

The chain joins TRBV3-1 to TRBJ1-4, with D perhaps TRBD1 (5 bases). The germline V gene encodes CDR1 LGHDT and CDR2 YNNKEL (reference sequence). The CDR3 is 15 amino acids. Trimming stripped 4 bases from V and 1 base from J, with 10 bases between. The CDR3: CASSRGGITNEKLFF. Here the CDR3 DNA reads TGTGCCAGCAGCCGGGGGGGAATAACTAATGAAAAACTGTTTTTT.

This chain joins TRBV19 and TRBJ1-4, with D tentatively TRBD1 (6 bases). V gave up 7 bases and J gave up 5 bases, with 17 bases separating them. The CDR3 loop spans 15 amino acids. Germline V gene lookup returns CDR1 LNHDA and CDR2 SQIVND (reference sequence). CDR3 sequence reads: CASTRGGSPNEKLFF. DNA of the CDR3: TGTGCCAGTACACGAGGGGGATCCCCAAATGAAAAACTGTTTTTT. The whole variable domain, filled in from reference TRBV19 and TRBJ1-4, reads DGGITQSPKYLFRKEGQNVTLSCEQNLNHDAMYWYRQDPGQGLRLIYYSQIVNDFQKGDIAEGYSVSREKKESFPLTVTSAQKNPTAFYLCASTRGGSPNEKLFFGSGTQLSVL.

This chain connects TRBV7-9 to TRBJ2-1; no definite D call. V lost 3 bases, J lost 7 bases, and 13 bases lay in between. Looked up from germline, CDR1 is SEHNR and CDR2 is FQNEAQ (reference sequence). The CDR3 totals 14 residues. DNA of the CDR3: TGTGCCAGCAGCTTGACGATCGGGCGGAATGAGCAGTTCTTC. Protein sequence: CASSLTIGRNEQFF.

CDR3 sequence: CASSYRKIETEAFF. The CDR3 bases are TGTGCCAGCAGTTACCGTAAGATTGAAACTGAAGCTTTCTTT. This sequence joins TRBV6-5 and TRBJ1-1; unclear D gene. V lost 2 bases to trimming and J lost 5 bases, with 12 bases between them. Germline V gives CDR1 MNHEY, CDR2 SVGAGI. CDR3 length: 14 amino acids.